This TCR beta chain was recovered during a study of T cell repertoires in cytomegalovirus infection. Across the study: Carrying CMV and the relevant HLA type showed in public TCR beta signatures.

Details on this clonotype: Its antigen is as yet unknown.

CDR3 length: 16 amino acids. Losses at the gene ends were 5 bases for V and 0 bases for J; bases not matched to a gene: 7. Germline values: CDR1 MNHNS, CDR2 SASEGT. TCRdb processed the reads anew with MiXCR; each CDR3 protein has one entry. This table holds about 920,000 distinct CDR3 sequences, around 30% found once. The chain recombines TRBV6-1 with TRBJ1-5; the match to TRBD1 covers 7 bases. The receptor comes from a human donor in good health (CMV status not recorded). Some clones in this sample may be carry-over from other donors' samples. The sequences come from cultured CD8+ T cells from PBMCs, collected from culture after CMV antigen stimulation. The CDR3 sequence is CASSIQGFYSNQPQHF. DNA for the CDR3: TGTGCCAGCAGTATACAGGGGTTCTATAGCAATCAGCCCCAGCATTTT.